This T cell receptor (beta chain) was retrieved from a study of spatial heterogeneity in lung cancer. In the study overall: The study consistently detected more beta-chain than alpha-chain sequences. Study-wide results and limits: One measure, the expanded intratumoral alpha and beta TCR count, tracked tumor mutation counts.

Every cDNA TCR molecule received its own unique molecular identifier. TCRdb called the 5' RACE reads again in MiXCR, with one record for every CDR3 protein. Of over 8,500 distinct CDR3 sequences listed, more than 4% are singletons. Time point denoted: sample taken at primary tumor resection. Donation came from approximately 69 patients with untreated early-stage non-small cell lung cancer. Whole RNA from tumor, nontumor lung or frozen PBMC was sequenced unsorted. This clonotype was detected many times. Antigen unknown. This beta chain appears as a stray read in a library generated for alpha chains; its size is not informative. V trimming: 5 bases; J trimming: 2 bases; junction bases outside the gene matches: 4. Looked up from germline, CDR1 is MDHEN and CDR2 is SYDVKM. The CDR3 length is 15 residues.

The input for sequencing was lung tumor tissue, taken at surgery. The V call is TRBV28, the J call TRBJ1-5; 9 bases match TRBD1. The clonotype comes from a male donor with early-stage non-small cell lung cancer. CDR3 residues: CASSTGGSGNQPQHF. Here the CDR3 DNA reads TGTGCCAGCAGTACAGGGGGCAGCGGCAATCAGCCCCAGCATTTT.